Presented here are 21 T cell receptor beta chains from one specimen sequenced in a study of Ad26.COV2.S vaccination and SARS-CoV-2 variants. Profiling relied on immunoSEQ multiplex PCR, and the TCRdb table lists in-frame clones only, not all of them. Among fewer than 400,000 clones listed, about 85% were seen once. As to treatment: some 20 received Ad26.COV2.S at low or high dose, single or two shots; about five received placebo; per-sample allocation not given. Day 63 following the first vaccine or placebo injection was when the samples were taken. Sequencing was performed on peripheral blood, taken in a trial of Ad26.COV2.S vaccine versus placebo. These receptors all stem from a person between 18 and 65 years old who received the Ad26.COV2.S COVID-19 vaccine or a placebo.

Here the CDR3 reads CASSYRNPGTSGAGEQFF. The CDR3 DNA reads as TGTGCCAGCAGTTACCGAAACCCCGGGACTAGCGGGGCGGGGGAGCAGTTCTTC. This chain uses TRBV6-2 or TRBV6-3 with TRBJ2-1; 13 bases line up with TRBD2. The V gene's germline CDR1 is MNHEY and CDR2 SVGEGT. J lost 10 bases, V lost 2 bases, and 14 bases had no gene match. CDR3 length equals 18 residues.

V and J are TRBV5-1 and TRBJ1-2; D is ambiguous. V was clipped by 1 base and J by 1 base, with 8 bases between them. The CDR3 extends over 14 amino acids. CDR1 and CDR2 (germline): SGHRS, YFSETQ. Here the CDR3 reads CASSLYVYNYGYTF. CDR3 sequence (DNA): TGCGCCAGCAGCTTGTATGTGTATAACTATGGCTACACCTTC.

Here the CDR3 DNA reads TGTGCCATCAGTGATTGGGACAGCCAAGAGACCCAGTACTTC. Translated: CAISDWDSQETQYF. The chain carries TRBV10-3 and TRBJ2-5, with TRBD1 identical over 7 bases. V gave up 3 bases and J gave up 1 base; unmatched junction bases: 2. This CDR3 has 14 amino acids. Germline values: CDR1 ENHRY, CDR2 SYGVKD.

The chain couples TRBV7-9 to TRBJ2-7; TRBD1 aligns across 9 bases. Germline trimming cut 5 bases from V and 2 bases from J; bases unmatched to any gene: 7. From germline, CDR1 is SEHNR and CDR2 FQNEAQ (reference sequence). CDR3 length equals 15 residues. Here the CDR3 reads CASSATGGTPYEQYF. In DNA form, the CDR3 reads TGTGCCAGCAGCGCGACAGGGGGAACCCCCTACGAGCAGTACTTC.

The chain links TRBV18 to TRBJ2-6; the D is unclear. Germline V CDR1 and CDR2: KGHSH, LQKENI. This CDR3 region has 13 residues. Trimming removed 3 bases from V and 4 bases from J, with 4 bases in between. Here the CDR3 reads CASSPAGANVLTF. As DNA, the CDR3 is TGTGCCAGCTCACCCGCAGGGGCCAACGTCCTGACTTTC.

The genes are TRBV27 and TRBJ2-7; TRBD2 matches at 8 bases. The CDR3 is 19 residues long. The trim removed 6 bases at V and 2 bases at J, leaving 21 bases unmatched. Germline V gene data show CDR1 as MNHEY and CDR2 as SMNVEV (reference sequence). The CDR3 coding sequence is TGTGCCAGCAGCCTGAAATTAGCGGGGCCCTTTTTCACCCCCTACGAGCAGTACTTC. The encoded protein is CASSLKLAGPFFTPYEQYF.

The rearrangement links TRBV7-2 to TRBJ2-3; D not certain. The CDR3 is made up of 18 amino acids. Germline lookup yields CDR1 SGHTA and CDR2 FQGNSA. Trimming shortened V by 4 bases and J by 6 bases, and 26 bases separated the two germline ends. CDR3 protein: CASSSYRNSMYLGDTQYF. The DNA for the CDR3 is TGTGCCAGCAGCTCCTACCGAAATTCGATGTATTTGGGGGATACGCAGTATTTT.

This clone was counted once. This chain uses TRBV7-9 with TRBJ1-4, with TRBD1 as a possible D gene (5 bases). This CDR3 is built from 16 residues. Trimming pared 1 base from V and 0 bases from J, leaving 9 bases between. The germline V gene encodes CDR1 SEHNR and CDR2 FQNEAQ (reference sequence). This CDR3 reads CASSLGQFATNEKLFF. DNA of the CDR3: TGTGCCAGCAGCTTAGGACAGTTCGCAACTAATGAAAAACTGTTTTTT.

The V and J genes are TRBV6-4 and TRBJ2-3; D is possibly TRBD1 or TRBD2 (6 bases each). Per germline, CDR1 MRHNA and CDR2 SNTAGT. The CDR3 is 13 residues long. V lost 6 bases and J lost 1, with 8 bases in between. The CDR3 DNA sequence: TGTGCCAGCAGGGAGGGGGGCACAGATACGCAGTATTTT. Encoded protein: CASREGGTDTQYF.

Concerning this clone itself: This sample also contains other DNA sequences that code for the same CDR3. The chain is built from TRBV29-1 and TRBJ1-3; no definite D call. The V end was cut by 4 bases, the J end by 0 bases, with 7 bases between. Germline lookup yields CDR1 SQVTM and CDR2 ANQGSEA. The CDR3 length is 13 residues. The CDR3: CSVGGGSGNTIYF. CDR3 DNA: TGCAGCGTTGGAGGCGGCTCTGGAAACACCATATATTTT.

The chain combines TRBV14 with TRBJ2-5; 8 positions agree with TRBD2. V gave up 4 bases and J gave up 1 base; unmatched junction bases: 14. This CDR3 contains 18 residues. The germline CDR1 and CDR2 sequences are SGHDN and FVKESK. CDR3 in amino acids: CASSPIRQRGSLQETQYF. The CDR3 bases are TGTGCCAGCAGCCCCATTCGACAGCGGGGGTCCCTCCAAGAGACCCAGTACTTC.

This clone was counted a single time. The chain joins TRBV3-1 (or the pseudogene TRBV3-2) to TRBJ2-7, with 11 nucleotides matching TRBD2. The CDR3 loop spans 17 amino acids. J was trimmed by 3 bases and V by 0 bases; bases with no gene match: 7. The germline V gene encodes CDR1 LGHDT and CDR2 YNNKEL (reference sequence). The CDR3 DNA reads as TGTGCCAGCAGCCAAGATCCTAGCGGGGGGCCGTACTACGAGCAGTACTTC. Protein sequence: CASSQDPSGGPYYEQYF.

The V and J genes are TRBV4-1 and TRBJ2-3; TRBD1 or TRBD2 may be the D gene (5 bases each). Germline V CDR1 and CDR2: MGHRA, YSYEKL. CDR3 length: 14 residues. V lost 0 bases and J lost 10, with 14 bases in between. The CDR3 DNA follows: TGCGCCAGCAGCCAAGATAAGGGACGGAGTGCGCAGTATTTT. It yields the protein CASSQDKGRSAQYF.

This CDR3 reads CASSYSSDREGKETQYF. In nucleotides, the CDR3 is TGTGCCAGCAGTTACTCTTCGGACAGGGAAGGGAAAGAGACCCAGTACTTC. The chain combines TRBV6-2 or TRBV6-3 with TRBJ2-5; TRBD1 aligns across 8 bases. The V gene end was trimmed by 0 bases and the J gene end by 3 bases; junction bases not matched to a gene: 9. The germline CDR1 and CDR2 sequences are MNHEY and SVGEGT. This CDR3 comprises 17 residues.

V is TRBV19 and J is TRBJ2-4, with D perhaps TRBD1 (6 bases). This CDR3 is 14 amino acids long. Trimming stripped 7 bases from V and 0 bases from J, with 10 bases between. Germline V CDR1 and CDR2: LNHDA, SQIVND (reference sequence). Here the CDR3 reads CASKRTVAKNIQYF. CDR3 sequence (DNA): TGTGCCAGTAAAAGGACAGTAGCCAAAAACATTCAGTACTTC.

This chain's CDR3 is CASSQVFGTAYGYTF. The DNA of the CDR3 is TGTGCCAGCAGCCAAGTCTTCGGGACAGCATATGGCTACACCTTC. The gene calls are TRBV4-2 and TRBJ1-2, with TRBD1 identical over 7 bases. CDR1 is LGHNA and CDR2 is YNFKEQ in the germline V gene. The CDR3 runs to 15 residues. J gave up 5 bases and V 1 base, and 7 bases lay outside the gene matches.

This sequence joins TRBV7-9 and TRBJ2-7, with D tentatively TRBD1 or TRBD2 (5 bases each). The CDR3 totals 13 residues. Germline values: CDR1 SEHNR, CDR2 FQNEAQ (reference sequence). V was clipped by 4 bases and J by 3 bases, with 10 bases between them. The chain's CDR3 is CASSSGRIYEQYF. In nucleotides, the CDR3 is TGTGCCAGCAGCTCGGGACGGATCTACGAGCAGTACTTC.

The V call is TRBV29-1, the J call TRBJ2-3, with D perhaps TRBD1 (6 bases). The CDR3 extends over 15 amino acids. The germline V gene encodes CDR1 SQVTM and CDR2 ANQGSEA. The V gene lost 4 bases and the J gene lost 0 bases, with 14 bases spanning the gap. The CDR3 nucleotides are TGCAGCGTTGCCGGGGACACCTCTAGCACAGATACGCAGTATTTT. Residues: CSVAGDTSSTDTQYF.

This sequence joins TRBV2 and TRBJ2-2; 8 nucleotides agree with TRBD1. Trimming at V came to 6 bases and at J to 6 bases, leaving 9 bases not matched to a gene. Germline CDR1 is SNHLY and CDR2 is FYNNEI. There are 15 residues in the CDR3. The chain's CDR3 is CASSMDRELAGELFF. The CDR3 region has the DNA TGTGCCAGCAGCATGGACAGGGAACTTGCCGGGGAGCTGTTTTTT. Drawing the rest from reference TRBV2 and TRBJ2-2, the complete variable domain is EPEVTQTPSHQVTQMGQEVILRCVPISNHLYFYWYRQILGQKVEFLVSFYNNEISEKSEIFDDQFSVERPDGSNFTLKIRSTKLEDSAMYFCASSMDRELAGELFFGEGSRLTVL.

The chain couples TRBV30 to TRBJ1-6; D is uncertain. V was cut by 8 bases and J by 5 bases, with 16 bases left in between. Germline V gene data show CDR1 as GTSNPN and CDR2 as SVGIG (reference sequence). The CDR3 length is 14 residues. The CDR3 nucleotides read TGTGCCGGCAGATGGGAGAGGGATAATTCACCCCTCCACTTT. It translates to CAGRWERDNSPLHF.

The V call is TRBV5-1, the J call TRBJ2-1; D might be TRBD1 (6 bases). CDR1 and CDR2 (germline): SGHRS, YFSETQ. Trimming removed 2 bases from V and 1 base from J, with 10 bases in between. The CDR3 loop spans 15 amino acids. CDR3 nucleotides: TGCGCCAGCAGCTTTGGGGGCAATTCCTACAATGAGCAGTTCTTC. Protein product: CASSFGGNSYNEQFF.